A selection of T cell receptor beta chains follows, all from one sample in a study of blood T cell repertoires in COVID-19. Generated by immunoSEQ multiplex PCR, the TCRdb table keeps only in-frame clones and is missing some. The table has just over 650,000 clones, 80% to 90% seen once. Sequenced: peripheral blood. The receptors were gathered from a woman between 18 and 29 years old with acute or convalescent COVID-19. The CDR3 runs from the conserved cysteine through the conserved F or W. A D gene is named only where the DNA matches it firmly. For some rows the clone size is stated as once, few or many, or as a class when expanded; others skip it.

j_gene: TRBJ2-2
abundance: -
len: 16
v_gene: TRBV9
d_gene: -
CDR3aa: CASSSPTGPNTGELFF
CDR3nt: TGTGCCAGCAGCTCCCCTACTGGGCCTAACACCGGGGAGCTGTTTTTT

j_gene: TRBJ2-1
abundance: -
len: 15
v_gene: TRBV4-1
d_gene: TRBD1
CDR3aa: CASSPGYRGVYQQFF
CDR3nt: TGCGCCAGCAGCCCAGGGTACAGGGGAGTATATCAGCAGTTCTTC

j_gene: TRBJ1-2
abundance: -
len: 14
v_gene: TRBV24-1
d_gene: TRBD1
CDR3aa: CATSDSGTGNGYTF
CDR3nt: TGTGCCACCAGTGATTCCGGGACAGGGAATGGCTACACCTTC

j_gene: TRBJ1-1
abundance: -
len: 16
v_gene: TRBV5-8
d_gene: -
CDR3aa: CASSFEDSNPNTEAFF
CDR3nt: TGTGCCAGCAGCTTTGAGGACAGTAATCCGAACACTGAAGCTTTCTTT

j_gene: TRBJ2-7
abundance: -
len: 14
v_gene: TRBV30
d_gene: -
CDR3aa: CAWSVFGGRGEQYF
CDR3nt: TGTGCCTGGAGTGTTTTCGGGGGGCGCGGGGAGCAGTACTTC

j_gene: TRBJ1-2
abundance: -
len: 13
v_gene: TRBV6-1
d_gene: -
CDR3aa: CASSDGPEDGYTF
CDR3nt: TGTGCCAGCAGTGATGGTCCTGAGGATGGCTACACCTTC

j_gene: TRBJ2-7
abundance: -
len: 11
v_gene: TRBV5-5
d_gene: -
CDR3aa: CASLGGHEQYF
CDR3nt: TGTGCCAGCCTGGGGGGACACGAGCAGTACTTC

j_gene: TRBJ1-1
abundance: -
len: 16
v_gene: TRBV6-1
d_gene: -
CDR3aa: CASSEEEGSGSAEAFF
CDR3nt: TGTGCCAGCAGTGAAGAGGAGGGTTCGGGTAGCGCTGAAGCTTTCTTT

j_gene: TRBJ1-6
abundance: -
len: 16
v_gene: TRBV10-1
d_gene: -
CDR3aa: CASSDEVSSYNSPLHF
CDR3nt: TGCGCCAGTAGTGACGAGGTTAGCTCCTATAATTCACCCCTCCACTTT

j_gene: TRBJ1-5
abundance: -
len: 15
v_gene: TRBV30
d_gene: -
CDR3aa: CAWSVRGISNQPQHF
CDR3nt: TGTGCCTGGAGTGTACGAGGGATTAGCAATCAGCCCCAGCATTTT

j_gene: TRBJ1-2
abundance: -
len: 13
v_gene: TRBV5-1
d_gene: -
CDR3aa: CASSSGGGDGYTF
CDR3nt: TGCGCCAGCAGCTCGGGGGGTGGTGATGGCTACACCTTC

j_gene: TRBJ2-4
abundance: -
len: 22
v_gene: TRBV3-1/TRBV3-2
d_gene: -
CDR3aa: CASSPYSSPRATGSLAKNIQYF
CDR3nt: TGTGCCAGCAGCCCTTACTCCTCGCCTCGGGCCACGGGGTCCCTAGCCAAAAACATTCAGTACTTC

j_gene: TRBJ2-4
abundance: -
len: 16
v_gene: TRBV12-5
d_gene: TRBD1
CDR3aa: CASGLDRDRGFGIQYF
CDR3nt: TGTGCTAGTGGTTTGGACCGGGACAGGGGGTTTGGCATTCAGTACTTC

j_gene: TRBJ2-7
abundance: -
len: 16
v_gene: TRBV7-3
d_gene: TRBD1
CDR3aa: CASSLAGTGTSYEQYF
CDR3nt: TGTGCCAGCAGCTTAGCCGGGACAGGGACCTCCTACGAGCAGTACTTC

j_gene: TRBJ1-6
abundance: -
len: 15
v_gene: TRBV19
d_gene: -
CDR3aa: CASKPFRLDNSPLHF
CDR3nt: TGTGCCAGTAAGCCGTTTAGACTTGATAATTCACCCCTCCACTTT

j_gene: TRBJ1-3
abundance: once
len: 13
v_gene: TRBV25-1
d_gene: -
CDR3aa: CASSVGAGNTIYF
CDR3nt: TGTGCCAGCAGTGTAGGGGCTGGAAACACCATATATTTT

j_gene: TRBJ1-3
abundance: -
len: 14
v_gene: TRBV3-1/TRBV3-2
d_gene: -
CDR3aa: CASSFRTAGNTIYF
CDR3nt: TGTGCCAGCAGCTTCCGGACAGCTGGAAACACCATATATTTT

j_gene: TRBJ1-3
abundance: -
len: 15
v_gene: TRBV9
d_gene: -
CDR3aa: CASSSGAGPGNTIYF
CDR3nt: TGTGCCAGCAGCTCCGGCGCGGGGCCCGGAAACACCATATATTTT

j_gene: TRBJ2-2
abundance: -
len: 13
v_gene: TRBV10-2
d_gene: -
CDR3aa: CASSDLDTGELFF
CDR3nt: TGCGCCAGCAGTGATTTAGACACCGGGGAGCTGTTTTTT

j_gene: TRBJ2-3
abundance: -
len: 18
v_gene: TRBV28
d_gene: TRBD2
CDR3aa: CASSLLPGGTRPRDTQYF
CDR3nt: TGTGCCAGCAGCTTACTCCCGGGGGGGACGCGACCTAGAGATACGCAGTATTTT

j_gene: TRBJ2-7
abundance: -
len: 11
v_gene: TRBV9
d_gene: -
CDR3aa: CASSVGGSFHF
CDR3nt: TGTGCCAGCAGCGTAGGAGGAAGTTTCCACTTC

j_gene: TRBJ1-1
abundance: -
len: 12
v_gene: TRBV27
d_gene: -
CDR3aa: CASSGLGAEAFF
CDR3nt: TGTGCCAGCAGTGGACTAGGGGCTGAAGCTTTCTTT

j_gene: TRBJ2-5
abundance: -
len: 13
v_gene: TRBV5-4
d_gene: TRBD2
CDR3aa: CASARTRQETQYF
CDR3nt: TGTGCCAGCGCGCGGACTAGGCAAGAGACCCAGTACTTC

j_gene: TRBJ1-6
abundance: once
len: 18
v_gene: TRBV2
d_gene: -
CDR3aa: CASSRNEDGSSYNSPLHF
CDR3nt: TGTGCCAGCAGTCGAAACGAAGACGGGAGCTCCTATAATTCACCCCTCCACTTT

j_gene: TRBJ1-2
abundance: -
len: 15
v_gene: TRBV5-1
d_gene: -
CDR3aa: CASSLGLAGNYGYTF
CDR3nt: TGCGCCAGCAGCTTGGGTCTGGCAGGGAACTATGGCTACACCTTC

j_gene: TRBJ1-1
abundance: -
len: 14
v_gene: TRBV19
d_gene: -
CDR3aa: CASSREREVPEAFF
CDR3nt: TGTGCCAGTAGTAGGGAGAGGGAAGTCCCTGAAGCTTTCTTT

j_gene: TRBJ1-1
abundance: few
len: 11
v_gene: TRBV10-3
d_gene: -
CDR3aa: CAAGGPSEAFF
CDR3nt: TGTGCCGCGGGAGGGCCGTCGGAAGCTTTCTTT

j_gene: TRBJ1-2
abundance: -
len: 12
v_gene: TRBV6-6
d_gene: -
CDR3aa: CASGLYNYGYTF
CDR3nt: TGTGCCAGCGGACTCTATAACTATGGCTACACCTTC

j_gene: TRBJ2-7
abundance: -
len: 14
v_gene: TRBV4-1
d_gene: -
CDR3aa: CASSQPGQPNEQYF
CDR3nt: TGCGCCAGCAGCCAACCAGGCCAACCTAACGAGCAGTACTTC

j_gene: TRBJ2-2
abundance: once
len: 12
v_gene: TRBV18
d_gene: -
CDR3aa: CASSPRSGELFF
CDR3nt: TGTGCCAGCTCACCGAGGTCCGGGGAGCTGTTTTTT

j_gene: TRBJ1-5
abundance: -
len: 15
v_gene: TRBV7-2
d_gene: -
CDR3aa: CASSLSVNLNQPQHF
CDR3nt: TGTGCCAGCAGCTTATCGGTGAACCTCAATCAGCCCCAGCATTTT